Following are 23 T cell receptor beta chains from one sample sequenced in a study of chemoradiotherapy in HPV16-positive cancers. The data were produced by immunoSEQ multiplex PCR, yet TCRdb's version contains in-frame clones alone and is incomplete. Among around 6,400 clones listed, roughly 73% were seen once. Sample collection occurred from a patient who underwent chemoradiotherapy. These receptors all stem from a human donor with HPV-associated anogenital cancer.

This chain links TRBV5-4 with TRBJ2-5; perhaps TRBD1 as D (6 bases). Germline-derived CDR1 and CDR2 are SGHNT and YYREEE (reference sequence). The CDR3 covers 14 residues. V was cut by 4 bases and J by 5 bases, with 15 bases left in between. DNA for the CDR3: TGTGCCAGCAGCAGCCACAGGGTAGGCGAGACCCAGTACTTC. Translation: CASSSHRVGETQYF.

The chain recombines TRBV16 with TRBJ2-4; no reliable D call. The ends were cut back, 0 bases at V and 15 bases at J, with 12 bases in the middle. The length of the CDR3 is 12 residues. Per the germline V gene, CDR1 is KGHSY and CDR2 is FQNENV. This chain's CDR3 is CASSQSGPRPYF. The CDR3 DNA sequence: TGTGCCAGCAGCCAATCAGGGCCAAGGCCGTACTTC.

The V gene is TRBV18, the J gene TRBJ1-1; D call uncertain. V dropped 6 bases and J dropped 0 bases, with 8 bases sitting between them. CDR1 KGHSH and CDR2 LQKENI come from the germline V gene. This CDR3 is built from 13 residues. CDR3 sequence: CASSASLNTEAFF. CDR3 in DNA: TGTGCCAGCTCGGCCAGTTTGAACACTGAAGCTTTCTTT.

The chain couples TRBV29-1 to TRBJ1-1; D unclear. Per the germline V gene, CDR1 is SQVTM and CDR2 is ANQGSEA. V shed 6 bases and J shed 0 bases, with 8 bases lying between them. The CDR3 has 12 amino acids. The chain's CDR3 is CSVSDMNTEAFF. In DNA, the CDR3 is TGCAGCGTCTCGGATATGAACACTGAAGCTTTCTTT.

This chain joins TRBV6-5 and TRBJ1-1; 7 positions match TRBD1. CDR3 length: 15 residues. The germline gives CDR1 MNHEY, CDR2 SVGAGI. V gave up 6 bases and J gave up 0 bases; unmatched junction bases: 7. The CDR3 nucleotides are TGTGCCAGCAGAAACTGGGACAGTTTGAACACTGAAGCTTTCTTT. Translated: CASRNWDSLNTEAFF.

CDR3 residues: CASSLRRQPQHF. In DNA, the CDR3 is TGTGCCAGCAGCTTAAGAAGGCAGCCCCAGCATTTT. This chain links TRBV11-2 with TRBJ1-5; D not certain. Germline loops: CDR1 SGHAT, CDR2 FQNNGV. With 2 bases removed from V and 7 bases from J, the gap between germline ends came to 6 bases. The CDR3 spans 12 residues.

The chain uses TRBV7-2 and TRBJ2-1; TRBD2 aligns across 11 bases. With V trimmed by 1 base and J by 2 bases, 4 bases remained unmatched. This CDR3 spans 17 amino acids. Germline CDR1 reads SGHTA; CDR2 reads FQGNSA. The CDR3 loop is CASSLGSSGGTYNEQFF. CDR3 DNA sequence: TGTGCCAGCAGCTTAGGGTCTAGCGGGGGGACCTACAATGAGCAGTTCTTC.

V is TRBV10-3 and J is TRBJ1-6; D gene ambiguous. Trimming removed 2 bases from V and 0 bases from J, with 14 bases in between. Germline loops: CDR1 ENHRY, CDR2 SYGVKD. The CDR3 runs 18 residues. The CDR3 sequence is CAISEESGRGSYNSPLHF. The CDR3 DNA sequence: TGTGCCATCAGTGAGGAATCTGGTCGCGGCTCCTATAATTCACCCCTCCACTTT.

The V call is TRBV6-5, the J call TRBJ2-7; D may be TRBD1 (6 bases). V was trimmed by 5 bases and J by 2 bases, leaving 16 bases between them. The CDR3 is 15 amino acids. Germline-derived CDR1 and CDR2 are MNHEY and SVGAGI. CDR3 residues: CASSQTTGAPYEQYF. CDR3 sequence (DNA): TGTGCCAGCAGTCAGACGACAGGTGCCCCCTACGAGCAGTACTTC.

The sample holds one count of this clone. The chain joins TRBV7-2 to TRBJ1-6, with D unresolved. The length of the CDR3 is 15 residues. Per germline, CDR1 SGHTA and CDR2 FQGNSA. With 8 bases removed from V and 2 bases from J, the gap between germline ends came to 13 bases. For the CDR3, the DNA is TGTGCCAGCCGAGGTGGGCAGCCCTATAATTCACCCCTCCACTTT. This sequence encodes CASRGGQPYNSPLHF.

The V gene is TRBV7-8, the J gene TRBJ1-1; D gene ambiguous. Per germline, CDR1 SGHVS and CDR2 FQNEAQ. V dropped 1 base and J dropped 11 bases, with 14 bases sitting between them. The CDR3 length is 13 residues. The CDR3 DNA sequence: TGTGCCAGCAGCTTAGATTCGCCTCCGGCCGCTTTCTTT. It translates to CASSLDSPPAAFF.

The rearrangement links TRBV2 to TRBJ2-3; TRBD1 agrees at 7 bases. Trimming at V came to 0 bases and at J to 15 bases, leaving 12 bases not matched to a gene. The CDR3 runs 14 residues. Germline CDR1 and CDR2: SNHLY and FYNNEI. Here the CDR3 reads CASSEARSDRVKYF. CDR3 DNA sequence: TGTGCCAGCAGTGAAGCGCGAAGCGACAGGGTGAAATATTTT.

The rearrangement uses TRBV2 and TRBJ1-2; 7 bases fit TRBD1. This CDR3 has 14 residues. Germline CDR1 SNHLY, CDR2 FYNNEI. J gave up 6 bases and V 5 bases, and 9 bases lay outside the gene matches. The CDR3 DNA reads as TGTGCCAGCAGTCCACAGGGGTTCCTGAATGGCTACACCTTC. Protein sequence: CASSPQGFLNGYTF. The complete variable domain, with remaining parts taken from reference TRBV2 and TRBJ1-2, reads EPEVTQTPSHQVTQMGQEVILRCVPISNHLYFYWYRQILGQKVEFLVSFYNNEISEKSEIFDDQFSVERPDGSNFTLKIRSTKLEDSAMYFCASSPQGFLNGYTFGSGTRLTVV.

J is TRBJ1-2 and V is TRBV7-2; D remains unclear. Germline V gene lookup returns CDR1 SGHTA and CDR2 FQGNSA. V was cut by 2 bases and J by 8 bases, with 6 bases left in between. CDR3 length: 11 residues. The CDR3, as DNA: TGTGCCAGCAGCTTAAGTATGGGCTACACCTTC. Its translation is CASSLSMGYTF.

The V and J genes are TRBV5-1 and TRBJ1-2, with unresolved D. The V end was cut by 0 bases, the J end by 2 bases, with 8 bases between. The CDR3 is made up of 14 amino acids. Germline V gene lookup returns CDR1 SGHRS and CDR2 YFSETQ. CDR3 residues: CASSLGWGNYGYTF. For the CDR3, the DNA is TGCGCCAGCAGCTTGGGGTGGGGAAACTATGGCTACACCTTC.

V and J are TRBV13 and TRBJ1-6; D is undetermined. Looked up from germline, CDR1 is PRHDT and CDR2 is FYEKMQ (reference sequence). CDR3 length equals 15 residues. V lost 3 bases to trimming and J lost 7 bases, with 13 bases between them. The CDR3 sequence: CASSLGYHANSPLHF. Written as DNA, the CDR3 is TGTGCCAGCAGCTTGGGTTACCACGCAAATTCACCCCTCCACTTT. The full variable domain, its missing parts supplied by reference TRBV13 and TRBJ1-6, is AAGVIQSPRHLIKEKRETATLKCYPIPRHDTVYWYQQGPGQDPQFLISFYEKMQSDKGSIPDRFSAQQFSDYHSELNMSSLELGDSALYFCASSLGYHANSPLHFGNGTRLTVT.

The chain couples TRBV5-1 to TRBJ2-3; D is undetermined. This CDR3 region has 14 residues. Trimming pared 2 bases from V and 2 bases from J, leaving 9 bases between. The germline gives CDR1 SGHRS, CDR2 YFSETQ. This chain's CDR3 is CASSFSDLTDTQYF. In DNA form, the CDR3 reads TGCGCCAGCAGCTTCTCCGATCTCACAGATACGCAGTATTTT.

The chain couples TRBV19 to TRBJ1-5, with D hard to call. V was trimmed by 5 bases and J by 2 bases, leaving 10 bases between them. The germline gives CDR1 LNHDA, CDR2 SQIVND (reference sequence). The CDR3 spans 14 residues. CDR3 sequence (DNA): TGTGCCAGTAGTTTTGACGGCGGCAATCAGCCCCAGCATTTT. This encodes CASSFDGGNQPQHF.

CDR3: CASSEPQGKGGDTEAFF. The DNA of the CDR3 is TGTGCCAGCAGTGAGCCCCAGGGCAAGGGAGGGGACACTGAAGCTTTCTTT. V usage is TRBV2 and J usage is TRBJ1-1, with D possibly being TRBD1 (5 bases). V was cut by 3 bases and J by 3 bases, with 20 bases left in between. The germline V gene has CDR1 SNHLY and CDR2 FYNNEI. This CDR3 comprises 17 residues.

This rearrangement joins TRBV10-3 to TRBJ2-7; 8 positions match TRBD2. Germline lookup yields CDR1 ENHRY and CDR2 SYGVKD. The CDR3 is 15 residues long. With V trimmed by 8 bases and J by 3 bases, 12 bases remained unmatched. This CDR3 reads CAIASGGAILYEQYF. In DNA form, the CDR3 reads TGTGCCATCGCGTCCGGGGGGGCGATTCTCTACGAGCAGTACTTC.

V usage is TRBV5-1 and J usage is TRBJ2-7; a weak D match, TRBD1 (6 bases). This CDR3 is built from 14 residues. Trimming shortened V by 0 bases and J by 3 bases, and 10 bases separated the two germline ends. Germline CDR1 and CDR2: SGHRS and YFSETQ. CDR3 nucleotides: TGCGCCAGCAGCTTGGGACAGGACATCTACGAGCAGTACTTC. It yields the protein CASSLGQDIYEQYF. Combining the CDR3 with reference TRBV5-1 and TRBJ2-7 gives the whole variable domain KAGVTQTPRYLIKTRGQQVTLSCSPISGHRSVSWYQQTPGQGLQFLFEYFSETQRNKGNFPGRFSGRQFSNSRSEMNVSTLELGDSALYLCASSLGQDIYEQYFGPGTRLTVT.

The chain employs TRBV28 and TRBJ1-2; D is undetermined. Germline values: CDR1 MDHEN, CDR2 SYDVKM. The CDR3 spans 16 residues. Trimming cost V 5 bases and J 0 bases, with 16 bases left between them. DNA for the CDR3: TGTGCCAGCAGTCCCCCTCGTTGGAGAACTAACTATGGCTACACCTTC. Protein product: CASSPPRWRTNYGYTF.

The genes are TRBV7-6 and TRBJ1-3; 7 nucleotides agree with TRBD1. The CDR3 consists of 17 residues. Germline V gene sequence: CDR1 SGHVS, CDR2 FNYEAQ. Germline trimming cut 5 bases from V and 4 bases from J; bases unmatched to any gene: 14. CDR3 in DNA: TGTGCCAGCAGCCGTCAATATGAGGGGGCGAAGGGAAACACCATATATTTT. Amino acids: CASSRQYEGAKGNTIYF. Combining the CDR3 with reference TRBV7-6 and TRBJ1-3 gives the whole variable domain GAGVSQSPRYKVTKRGQDVALRCDPISGHVSLYWYRQALGQGPEFLTYFNYEAQQDKSGLPNDRFSAERPEGSISTLTIQRTEQRDSAMYRCASSRQYEGAKGNTIYFGEGSWLTVV.